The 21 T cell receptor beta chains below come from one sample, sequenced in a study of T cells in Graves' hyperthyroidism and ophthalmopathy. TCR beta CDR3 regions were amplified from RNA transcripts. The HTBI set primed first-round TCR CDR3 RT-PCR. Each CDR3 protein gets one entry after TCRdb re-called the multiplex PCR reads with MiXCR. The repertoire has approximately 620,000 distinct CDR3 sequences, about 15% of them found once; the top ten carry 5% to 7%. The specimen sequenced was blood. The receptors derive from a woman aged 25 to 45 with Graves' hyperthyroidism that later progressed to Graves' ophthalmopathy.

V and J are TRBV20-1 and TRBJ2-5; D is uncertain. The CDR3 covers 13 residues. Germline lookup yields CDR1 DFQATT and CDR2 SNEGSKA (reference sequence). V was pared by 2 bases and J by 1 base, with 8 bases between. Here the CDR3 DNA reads TGCAGTGCTAGACCCCTAGGCCAAGAGACCCAGTACTTC. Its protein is CSARPLGQETQYF.

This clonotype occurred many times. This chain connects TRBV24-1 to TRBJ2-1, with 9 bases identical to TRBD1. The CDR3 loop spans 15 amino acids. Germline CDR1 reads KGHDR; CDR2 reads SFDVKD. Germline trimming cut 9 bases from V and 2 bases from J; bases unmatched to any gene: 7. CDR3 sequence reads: CATQDTGGPYNEQFF. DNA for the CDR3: TGTGCCACCCAAGACACAGGGGGCCCCTACAATGAGCAGTTCTTC.

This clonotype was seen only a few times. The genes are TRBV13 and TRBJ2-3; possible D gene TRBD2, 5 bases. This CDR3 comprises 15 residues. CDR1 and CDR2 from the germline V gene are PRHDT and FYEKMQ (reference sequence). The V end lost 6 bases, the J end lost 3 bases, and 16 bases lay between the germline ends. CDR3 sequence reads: CASSGRGQETDTQYF. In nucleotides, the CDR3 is TGTGCCAGCAGTGGCCGCGGGCAAGAAACAGATACGCAGTATTTT.

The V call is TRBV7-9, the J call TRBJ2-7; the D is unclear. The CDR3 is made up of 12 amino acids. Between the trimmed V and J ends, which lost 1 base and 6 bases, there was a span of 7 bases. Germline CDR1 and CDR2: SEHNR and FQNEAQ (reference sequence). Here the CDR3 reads CASSLERIEQYF. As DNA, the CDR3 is TGTGCCAGCAGCTTAGAACGTATCGAGCAGTACTTC.

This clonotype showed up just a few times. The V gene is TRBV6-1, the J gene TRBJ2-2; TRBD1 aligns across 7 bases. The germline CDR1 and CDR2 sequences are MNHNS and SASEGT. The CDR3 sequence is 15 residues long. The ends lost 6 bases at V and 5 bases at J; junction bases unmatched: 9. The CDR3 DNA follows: TGTGCCAGCAGCGAAATGACAGGGTATACCGGGGAGCTGTTTTTT. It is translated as CASSEMTGYTGELFF.

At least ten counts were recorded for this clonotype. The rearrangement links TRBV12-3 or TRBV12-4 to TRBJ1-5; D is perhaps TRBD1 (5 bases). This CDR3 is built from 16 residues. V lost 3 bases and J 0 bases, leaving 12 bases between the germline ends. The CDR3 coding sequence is TGTGCCAGCAGTTTTTCCGGGGGAGGTAGCAATCAGCCCCAGCATTTT. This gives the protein CASSFSGGGSNQPQHF.

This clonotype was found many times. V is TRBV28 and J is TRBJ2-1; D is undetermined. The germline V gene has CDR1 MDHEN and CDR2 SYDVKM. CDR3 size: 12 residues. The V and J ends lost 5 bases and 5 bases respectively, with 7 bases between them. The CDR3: CASSKWDNEQFF. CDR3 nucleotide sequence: TGTGCCAGCAGTAAGTGGGACAATGAGCAGTTCTTC.

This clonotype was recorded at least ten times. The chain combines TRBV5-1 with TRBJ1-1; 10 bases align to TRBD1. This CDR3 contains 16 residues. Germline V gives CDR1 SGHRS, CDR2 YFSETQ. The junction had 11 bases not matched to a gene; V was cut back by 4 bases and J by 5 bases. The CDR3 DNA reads TGCGCCAGCAGCCCATCTCCGGGACAGGGGAAGACTGAAGCTTTCTTT. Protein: CASSPSPGQGKTEAFF. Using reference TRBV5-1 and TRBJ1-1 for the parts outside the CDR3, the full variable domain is KAGVTQTPRYLIKTRGQQVTLSCSPISGHRSVSWYQQTPGQGLQFLFEYFSETQRNKGNFPGRFSGRQFSNSRSEMNVSTLELGDSALYLCASSPSPGQGKTEAFFGQGTRLTVV.

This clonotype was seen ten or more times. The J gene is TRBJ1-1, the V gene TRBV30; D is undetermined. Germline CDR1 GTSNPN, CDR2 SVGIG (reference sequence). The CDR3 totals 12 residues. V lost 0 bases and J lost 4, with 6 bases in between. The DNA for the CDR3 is TGTGCCTGGAGTGTTCGGACCACTGAAGCTTTCTTT. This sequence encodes CAWSVRTTEAFF.

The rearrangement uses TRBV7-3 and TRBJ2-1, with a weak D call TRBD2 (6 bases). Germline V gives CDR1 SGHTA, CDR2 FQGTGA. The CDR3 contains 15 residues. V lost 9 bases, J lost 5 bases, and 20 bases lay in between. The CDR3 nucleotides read TGTGCCAGGGGCCGGGGCGGGAACTTTCACAATGAGCAGTTCTTC. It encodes CARGRGGNFHNEQFF.

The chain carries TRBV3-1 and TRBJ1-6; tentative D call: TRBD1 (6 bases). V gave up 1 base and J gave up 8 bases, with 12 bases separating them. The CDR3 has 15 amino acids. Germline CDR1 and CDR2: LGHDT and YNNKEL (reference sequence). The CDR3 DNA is TGTGCCAGCAGCCAAGGCGGGGGGCGATATTCACCCCTCCACTTT. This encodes CASSQGGGRYSPLHF.

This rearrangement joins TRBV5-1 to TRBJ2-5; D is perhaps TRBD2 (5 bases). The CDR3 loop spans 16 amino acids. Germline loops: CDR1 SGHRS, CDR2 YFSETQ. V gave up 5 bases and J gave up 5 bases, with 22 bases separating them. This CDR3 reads CASRSLWGDVSETQYF. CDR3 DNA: TGCGCCAGCAGGAGCTTGTGGGGAGACGTGTCGGAGACCCAGTACTTC.

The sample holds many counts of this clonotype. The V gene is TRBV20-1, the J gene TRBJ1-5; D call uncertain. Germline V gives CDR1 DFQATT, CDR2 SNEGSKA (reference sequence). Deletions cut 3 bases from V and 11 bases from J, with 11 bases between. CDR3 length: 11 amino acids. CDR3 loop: CSASLSRAQHF. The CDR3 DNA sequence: TGCAGTGCTAGTCTCTCCCGGGCCCAGCATTTT.

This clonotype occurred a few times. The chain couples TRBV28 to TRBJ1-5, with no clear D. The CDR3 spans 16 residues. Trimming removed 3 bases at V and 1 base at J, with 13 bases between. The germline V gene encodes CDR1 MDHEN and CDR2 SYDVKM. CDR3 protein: CASSLSRWRSNQPQHF. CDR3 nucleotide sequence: TGTGCCAGCAGTTTGTCAAGGTGGAGGAGCAATCAGCCCCAGCATTTT.

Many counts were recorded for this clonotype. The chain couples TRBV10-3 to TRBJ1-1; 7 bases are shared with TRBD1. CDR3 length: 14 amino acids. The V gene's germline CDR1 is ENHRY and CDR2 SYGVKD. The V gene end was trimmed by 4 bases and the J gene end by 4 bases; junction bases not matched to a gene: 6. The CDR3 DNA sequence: TGTGCCATCAGTGCAGACAGGGCGGGCACTGAAGCTTTCTTT. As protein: CAISADRAGTEAFF.

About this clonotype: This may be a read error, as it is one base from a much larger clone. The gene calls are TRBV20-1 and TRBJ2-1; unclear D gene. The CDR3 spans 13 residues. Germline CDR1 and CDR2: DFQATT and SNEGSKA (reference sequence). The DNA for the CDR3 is TGCAGTGCTGGGCACCGGGCCCTCAATGAGCAGTGCTTC. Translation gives CSAGHRALNEQCF.

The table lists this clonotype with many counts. The CDR3 DNA is TGTGCCAGCAGCTTAGAGTGGGATCAGCCCCAGCATTTT. Translated, it gives CASSLEWDQPQHF. V and J are TRBV7-8 and TRBJ1-5; D is uncertain. Trimming removed 1 base at V and 5 bases at J, with 6 bases between. Germline V gene lookup returns CDR1 SGHVS and CDR2 FQNEAQ. The CDR3 has 13 residues.

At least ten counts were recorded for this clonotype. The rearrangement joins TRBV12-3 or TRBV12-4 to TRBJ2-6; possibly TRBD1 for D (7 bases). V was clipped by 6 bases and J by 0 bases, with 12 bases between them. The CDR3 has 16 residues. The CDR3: CASSAGQISGANVLTF. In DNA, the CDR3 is TGTGCCAGCAGCGCGGGACAGATCTCTGGGGCCAACGTCCTGACTTTC.

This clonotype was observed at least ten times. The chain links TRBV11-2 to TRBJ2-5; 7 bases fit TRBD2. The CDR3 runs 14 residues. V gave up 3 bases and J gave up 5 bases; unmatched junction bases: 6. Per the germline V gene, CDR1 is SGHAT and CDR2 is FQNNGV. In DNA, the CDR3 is TGTGCCAGCAGCTTTAGTGGGAGGGAGGAGACCCAGTACTTC. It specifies CASSFSGREETQYF.

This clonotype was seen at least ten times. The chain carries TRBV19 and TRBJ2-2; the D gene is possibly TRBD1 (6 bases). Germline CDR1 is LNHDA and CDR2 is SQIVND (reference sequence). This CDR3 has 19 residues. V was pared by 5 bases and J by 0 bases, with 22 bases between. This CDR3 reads CASSGGTHYTPANTGELFF. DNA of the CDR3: TGTGCCAGTAGTGGTGGGACACACTACACCCCCGCGAACACCGGGGAGCTGTTTTTT.

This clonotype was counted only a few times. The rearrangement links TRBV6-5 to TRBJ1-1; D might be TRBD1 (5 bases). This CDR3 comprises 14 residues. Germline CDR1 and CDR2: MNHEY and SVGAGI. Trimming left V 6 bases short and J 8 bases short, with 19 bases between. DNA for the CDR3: TGTGCCAGCAGATTCCGGTCGGGACTTCCAGAAGCTTTCTTT. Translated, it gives CASRFRSGLPEAFF.